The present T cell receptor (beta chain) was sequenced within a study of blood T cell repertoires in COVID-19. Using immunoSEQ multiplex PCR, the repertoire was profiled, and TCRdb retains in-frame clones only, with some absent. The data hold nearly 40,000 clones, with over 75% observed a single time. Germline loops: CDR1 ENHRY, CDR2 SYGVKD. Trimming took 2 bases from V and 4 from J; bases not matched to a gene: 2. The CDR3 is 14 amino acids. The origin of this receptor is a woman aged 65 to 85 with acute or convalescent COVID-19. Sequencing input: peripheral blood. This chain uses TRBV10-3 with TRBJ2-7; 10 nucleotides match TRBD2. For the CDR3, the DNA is TGTGCCATCAGTGAGGGACTAGCGGATTACGAGCAGTACGTC. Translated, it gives CAISEGLADYEQYV.